The 9 T cell receptor beta chains reported below all come from one sample, sequenced in a study of T cell repertoires in cytomegalovirus infection. Each CDR3 protein gets one entry after TCRdb re-called the reads with MiXCR. This repertoire shows about 150,000 distinct CDR3 sequences, about 25% found once; its top ten account for 11%. Sequencing was done on a sample of PBMCs. The receptors shown here come from a human donor in good health (CMV status not recorded). Some clones in this sample may be carry-over from other donors' samples.

This clonotype was recorded many times. A read error may account for a junction end that differs from germline. V usage is TRBV7-2 and J usage is TRBJ2-7; 7 bases align to TRBD1. Germline-derived CDR1 and CDR2 are SGHTA and FQGNSA. The CDR3 has 11 residues. CDR3 in amino acids: CASSFLDRVDF. CDR3 sequence (DNA): TGTGCCAGCAGCTTCCTTGACAGGGTTGACTTC.

There are a few counts of this clonotype. V usage is TRBV4-1 and J usage is TRBJ2-5; D is uncertain. Trimming removed 4 bases at V and 5 bases at J, with 11 bases between. Germline V CDR1 and CDR2: MGHRA, YSYEKL. CDR3 length: 13 amino acids. CDR3 sequence: CASSLSEWETQYF. The CDR3 nucleotides read TGCGCCAGCAGCCTCAGCGAATGGGAGACCCAGTACTTC.

The chain joins TRBV20-1 to TRBJ1-5; 7 bases map to TRBD1. The trim removed 4 bases at V and 3 bases at J, leaving 9 bases unmatched. The CDR3 loop spans 15 amino acids. Germline V lookup: CDR1 DFQATT, CDR2 SNEGSKA (reference sequence). CDR3 DNA: TGCAGTGCTATCTTGGCCACAGGGGCCAATCAGCCCCAGCATTTT. It encodes CSAILATGANQPQHF.

This clonotype was picked up many times. The rearrangement uses TRBV5-4 and TRBJ2-5; D is perhaps TRBD2 (7 bases). Germline V gives CDR1 SGHNT, CDR2 YYREEE (reference sequence). V gave up 2 bases and J gave up 0 bases, with 11 bases separating them. The CDR3 has 15 residues. CDR3 residues: CASSFHGGHQETQYF. CDR3 sequence (DNA): TGTGCCAGCAGCTTCCACGGGGGGCACCAAGAGACCCAGTACTTC.

This clonotype was detected only a few times. Its ends do not fully match the called genes, so a read error is possible. J is TRBJ2-1 and V is TRBV4-1; D call uncertain. The CDR3 covers 16 residues. Germline V gives CDR1 MGHRA, CDR2 YSYEKL. CDR3 residues: CASSQENRNSHNEQFF. The CDR3 coding sequence is TGCGCCAGCAGCCAAGAGAATAGAAACTCCCACAATGAGCAGTTCTTC.

J is TRBJ1-4 and V is TRBV5-1, with 9 bases fitting TRBD1. The trim removed 0 bases at V and 11 bases at J, leaving 5 bases unmatched. The V gene's germline CDR1 is SGHRS and CDR2 YFSETQ. CDR3 size: 14 residues. DNA of the CDR3: TGCGCCAGCAGCTTGGGGACAGGGGTCGGGAAACTGTTTTTT. Its translation: CASSLGTGVGKLFF.

In this sample, this clonotype turned up a few times. This rearrangement joins TRBV29-1 to TRBJ1-1, with TRBD1 as a possible D gene (5 bases). CDR3 length equals 14 residues. V lost 1 base and J lost 1, with 10 bases in between. Germline CDR1 is SQVTM and CDR2 is ANQGSEA. CDR3: CSVEAGTPNTEAFF. The CDR3 DNA is TGCAGCGTTGAAGCGGGGACCCCGAACACTGAAGCTTTCTTT.

The V and J genes are TRBV28 and TRBJ2-3, with 13 bases lining up with TRBD2. V dropped 5 bases and J dropped 3; count of bases not matched to a gene: 5. The CDR3 is 16 residues long. Germline V lookup: CDR1 MDHEN, CDR2 SYDVKM. CDR3 sequence reads: CASSPWTSGGTDTQYF. The CDR3 DNA reads TGTGCCAGCAGTCCCTGGACTAGCGGGGGAACAGATACGCAGTATTTT.

The J gene is TRBJ1-5, the V gene TRBV28; D not certain. The CDR3 extends over 12 amino acids. Trimming left V 1 base short and J 6 bases short, with 4 bases between. The germline V gene encodes CDR1 MDHEN and CDR2 SYDVKM. CDR3 region: CASSLSLQPQHF. The CDR3, as DNA: TGTGCCAGCAGTTTATCGCTTCAGCCCCAGCATTTT.